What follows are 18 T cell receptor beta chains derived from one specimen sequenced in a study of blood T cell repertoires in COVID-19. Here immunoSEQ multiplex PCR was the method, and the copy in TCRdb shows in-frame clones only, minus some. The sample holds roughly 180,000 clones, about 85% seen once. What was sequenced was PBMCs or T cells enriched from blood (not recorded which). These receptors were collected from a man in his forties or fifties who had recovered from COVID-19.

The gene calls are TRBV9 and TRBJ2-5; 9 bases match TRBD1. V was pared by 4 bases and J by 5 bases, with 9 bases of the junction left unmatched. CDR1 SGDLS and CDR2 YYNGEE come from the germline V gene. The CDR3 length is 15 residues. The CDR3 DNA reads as TGTGCCAGCAGCATCTGGACAGGGGTTGACGAGACCCAGTACTTC. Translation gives CASSIWTGVDETQYF. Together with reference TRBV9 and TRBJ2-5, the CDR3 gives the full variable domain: DSGVTQTPKHLITATGQRVTLRCSPRSGDLSVYWYQQSLDQGLQFLIQYYNGEERAKGNILERFSAQQFPDLHSELNLSSLELGDSALYFCASSIWTGVDETQYFGPGTRLLVL.

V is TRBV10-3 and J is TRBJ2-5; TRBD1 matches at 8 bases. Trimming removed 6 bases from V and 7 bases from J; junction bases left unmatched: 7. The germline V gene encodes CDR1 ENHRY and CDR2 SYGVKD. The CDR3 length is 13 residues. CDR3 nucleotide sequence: TGTGCCATCAGGGACAGGGCTCCGGGGACCCAGTACTTC. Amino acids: CAIRDRAPGTQYF.

CDR3: CASSLSRSSGANVLTF. CDR3 nucleotides: TGTGCCAGCAGCTTAAGTCGTAGCTCTGGGGCCAACGTCCTGACTTTC. The chain links TRBV7-3 to TRBJ2-6; D gene unclear. The CDR3 is made up of 16 amino acids. In germline, CDR1 is SGHTA, CDR2 FQGTGA. V was pared by 1 base and J by 0 bases, with 7 bases between.

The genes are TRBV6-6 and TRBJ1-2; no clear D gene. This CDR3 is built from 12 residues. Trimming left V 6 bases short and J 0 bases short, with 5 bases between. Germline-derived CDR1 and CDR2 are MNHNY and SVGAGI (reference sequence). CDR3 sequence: CASSPSNYGYTF. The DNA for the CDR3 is TGTGCCAGCAGCCCCTCTAACTATGGCTACACCTTC.

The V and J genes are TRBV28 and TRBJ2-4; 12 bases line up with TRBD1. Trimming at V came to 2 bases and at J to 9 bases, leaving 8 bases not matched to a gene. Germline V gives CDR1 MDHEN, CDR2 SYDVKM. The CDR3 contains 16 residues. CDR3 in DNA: TGTGCCAGCAGTTTACCGGGACAGGGGGCCACAGGCATTCAGTACTTC. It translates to CASSLPGQGATGIQYF.

The CDR3 DNA is TGTGCCAGCAAGTTTGGGACTTTATCCTACGAGCAGTACTTC. Encoded protein: CASKFGTLSYEQYF. The J gene is TRBJ2-7, the V gene TRBV28, with a tentative D call TRBD2 (6 bases). CDR1 is MDHEN and CDR2 is SYDVKM in the germline V gene. The CDR3 is 14 residues long. Trimming left V 7 bases short and J 1 base short, with 14 bases between.

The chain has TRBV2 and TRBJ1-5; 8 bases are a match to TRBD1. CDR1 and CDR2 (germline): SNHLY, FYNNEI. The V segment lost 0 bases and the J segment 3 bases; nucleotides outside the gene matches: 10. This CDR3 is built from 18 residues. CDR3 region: CASSEADRGRPPNQPQHF. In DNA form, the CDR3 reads TGTGCCAGCAGTGAAGCAGACAGGGGCCGACCGCCCAATCAGCCCCAGCATTTT.

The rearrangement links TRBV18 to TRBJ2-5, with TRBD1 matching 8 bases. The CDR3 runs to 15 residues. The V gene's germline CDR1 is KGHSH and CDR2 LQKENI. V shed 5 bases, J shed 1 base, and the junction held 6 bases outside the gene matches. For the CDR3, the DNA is TGTGCCAGCTCAGCCATGACAGGGGCCCAAGAGACCCAGTACTTC. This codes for CASSAMTGAQETQYF.

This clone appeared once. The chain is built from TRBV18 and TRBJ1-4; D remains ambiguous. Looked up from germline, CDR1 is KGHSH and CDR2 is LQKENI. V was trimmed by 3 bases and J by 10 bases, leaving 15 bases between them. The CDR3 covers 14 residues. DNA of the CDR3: TGTGCCAGCTCACCTTCCCGCGAGGGCAGAAAACTGTTTTTT. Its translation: CASSPSREGRKLFF.

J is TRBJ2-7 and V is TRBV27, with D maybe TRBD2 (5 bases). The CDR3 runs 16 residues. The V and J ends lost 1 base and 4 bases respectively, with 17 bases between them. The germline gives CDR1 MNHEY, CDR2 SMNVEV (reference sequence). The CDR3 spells CASSLLLGVGEYEQYF. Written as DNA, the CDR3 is TGTGCCAGCAGTTTATTGCTCGGGGTGGGAGAGTACGAGCAGTACTTC.

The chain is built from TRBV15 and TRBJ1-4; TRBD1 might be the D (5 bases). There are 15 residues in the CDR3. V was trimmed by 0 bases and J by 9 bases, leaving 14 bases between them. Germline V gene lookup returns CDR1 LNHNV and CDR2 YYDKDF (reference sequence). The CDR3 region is CATSRDSQAGQKLFF. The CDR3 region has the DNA TGTGCCACCAGCAGAGATTCCCAAGCGGGACAAAAACTGTTTTTT.

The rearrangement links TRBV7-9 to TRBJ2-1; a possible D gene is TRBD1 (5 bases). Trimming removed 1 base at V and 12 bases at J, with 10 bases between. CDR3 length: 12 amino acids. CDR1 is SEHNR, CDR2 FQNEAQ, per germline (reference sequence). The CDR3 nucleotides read TGTGCCAGCAGCTTAGGGGGCTTTGGGCAGTTCTTC. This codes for CASSLGGFGQFF.

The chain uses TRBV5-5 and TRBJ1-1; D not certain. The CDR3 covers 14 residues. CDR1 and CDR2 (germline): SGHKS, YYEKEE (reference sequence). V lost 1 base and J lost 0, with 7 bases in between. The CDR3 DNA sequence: TGTGCCAGCAGCTTGATTCGTCTGAACACTGAAGCTTTCTTT. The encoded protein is CASSLIRLNTEAFF.

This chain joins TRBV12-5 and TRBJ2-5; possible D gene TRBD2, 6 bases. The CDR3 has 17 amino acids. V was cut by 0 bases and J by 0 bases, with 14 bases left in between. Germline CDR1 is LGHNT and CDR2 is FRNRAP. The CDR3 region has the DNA TGTGCTAGTGGTTTGGTATGGGGACTTAAGTACCAAGAGACCCAGTACTTC. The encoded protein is CASGLVWGLKYQETQYF.

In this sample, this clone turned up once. The CDR3 nucleotides are TGTGCCAGCAGCTGGGCACAGGGGGGTGGCTACACCTTC. Translating gives CASSWAQGGGYTF. V gene TRBV11-2 combines with J gene TRBJ1-2; TRBD1 matches at 8 bases. Germline CDR1 and CDR2: SGHAT and FQNNGV. This CDR3 has 13 amino acids. Trimming cost V 4 bases and J 7 bases; bases outside gene matches: 5.

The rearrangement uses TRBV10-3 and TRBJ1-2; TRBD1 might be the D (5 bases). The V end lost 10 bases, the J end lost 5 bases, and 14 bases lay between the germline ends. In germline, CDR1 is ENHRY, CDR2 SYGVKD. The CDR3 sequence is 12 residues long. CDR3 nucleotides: TGTGCCACTAGGGGCGACGGATATGGCTACACCTTC. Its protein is CATRGDGYGYTF.

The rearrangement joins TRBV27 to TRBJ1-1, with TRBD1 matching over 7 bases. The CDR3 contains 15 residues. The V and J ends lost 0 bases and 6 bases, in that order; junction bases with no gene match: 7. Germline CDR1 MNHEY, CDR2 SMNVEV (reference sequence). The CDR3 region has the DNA TGTGCCAGCAGTTTATCGGTCGACAGGGTATCTGAAGCTTTCTTT. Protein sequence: CASSLSVDRVSEAFF.

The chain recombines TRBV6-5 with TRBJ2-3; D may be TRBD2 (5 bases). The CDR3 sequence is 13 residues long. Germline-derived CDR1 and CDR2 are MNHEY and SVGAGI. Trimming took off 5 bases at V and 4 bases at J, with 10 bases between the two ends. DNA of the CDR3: TGTGCCAGCAGTCCCTTGGGAGCAGATACGCAGTATTTT. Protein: CASSPLGADTQYF.